The 29 T cell receptor beta chains in this list originate from one sample, sequenced in a study of blood T cell repertoires in COVID-19. The assay was immunoSEQ multiplex PCR, and TCRdb's table has in-frame clones only and misses some. The sample yields 200,000 to 250,000 clones, approximately 84% seen once. Sequences were obtained from peripheral blood. The receptors come from a man at least 80 years old with acute or convalescent COVID-19.

V gene TRBV30 combines with J gene TRBJ1-5; D not certain. Trimming removed 2 bases at V and 0 bases at J, with 11 bases between. Germline lookup yields CDR1 GTSNPN and CDR2 SVGIG (reference sequence). This CDR3 spans 15 amino acids. Here the CDR3 reads CAWSTGVYSNQPQHF. CDR3 nucleotides: TGTGCCTGGAGTACCGGGGTCTATAGCAATCAGCCCCAGCATTTT.

The chain employs TRBV7-8 and TRBJ1-1; D ambiguous. V lost 2 bases and J lost 0, with 10 bases in between. CDR3 length: 15 residues. Germline lookup yields CDR1 SGHVS and CDR2 FQNEAQ. CDR3 DNA sequence: TGTGCCAGCAGCTTATCCCTGCGGCTGAACACTGAAGCTTTCTTT. Translating gives CASSLSLRLNTEAFF.

The chain is built from TRBV4-1 and TRBJ1-2; 7 bases are a match to TRBD1. Germline CDR1 reads MGHRA; CDR2 reads YSYEKL. V lost 0 bases and J lost 5; bases outside the gene matches: 9. This CDR3 is built from 16 residues. Here the CDR3 DNA reads TGCGCCAGCAGCCAAGATCACCGGACAGGTGGATATGGCTACACCTTC. This codes for CASSQDHRTGGYGYTF.

This clone was counted only a few times. The chain has TRBV2 and TRBJ1-4; 8 bases fit TRBD1. There are 14 residues in the CDR3. The germline CDR1 and CDR2 sequences are SNHLY and FYNNEI. J was trimmed by 4 bases and V by 5 bases; bases with no gene match: 3. The CDR3 nucleotides are TGTGCCAGCAGTAGACAGGGGAATAATGAAAAACTGTTTTTT. This translates into CASSRQGNNEKLFF.

This chain links TRBV7-3 with TRBJ2-1, with TRBD2 matching over 9 bases. Germline CDR1 SGHTA, CDR2 FQGTGA. This CDR3 is built from 15 residues. The V and J ends lost 1 base and 7 bases, in that order; junction bases with no gene match: 5. DNA for the CDR3: TGTGCCAGCAGCTTAAAGTCTAGCGGGATTAATGAGCAGTTCTTC. Its protein is CASSLKSSGINEQFF.

The chain joins TRBV19 to TRBJ1-2, with TRBD1 matching over 10 bases. CDR1 LNHDA and CDR2 SQIVND come from the germline V gene (reference sequence). V lost 6 bases and J lost 4; bases outside the gene matches: 8. The CDR3 sequence is 15 residues long. The CDR3 protein is CASSRGQGGIYGYTF. CDR3 sequence (DNA): TGTGCCAGTAGCCGCGGACAGGGGGGGATCTATGGCTACACCTTC.

The V and J genes are TRBV20-1 and TRBJ2-7, with a tentative D call TRBD2 (5 bases). V lost 3 bases and J 6 bases, leaving 9 bases between the germline ends. CDR1 and CDR2 from the germline V gene are DFQATT and SNEGSKA (reference sequence). The CDR3 spans 11 residues. In nucleotides, the CDR3 is TGCAGTGCTAGGGCCAGCGGCGAGCAGTACGTC. It encodes CSARASGEQYV.

This clone has just one count. The V and J genes are TRBV29-1 and TRBJ1-1; possible D gene TRBD1, 5 bases. CDR3 length: 12 residues. Germline values: CDR1 SQVTM, CDR2 ANQGSEA. V was shortened by 7 bases and J by 1 base, with 10 bases between the two germline ends. CDR3 residues: CSASGWNTEAFF. The CDR3 nucleotides are TGCAGCGCTTCAGGGTGGAACACTGAAGCTTTCTTT.

CDR3 nucleotide sequence: TGTGCCAGCAGCGCTAGACAGGAAAGCTCTGGAAACACCATATATTTT. It encodes CASSARQESSGNTIYF. V usage is TRBV5-8 and J usage is TRBJ1-3; tentative D call: TRBD1 (6 bases). V was cut by 4 bases and J by 0 bases, with 14 bases left in between. This CDR3 comprises 16 residues. Germline loops: CDR1 SGHTS, CDR2 YDEGEE.

As for this clone: At the DNA level, this CDR3 is encoded by other sequences in the same sample as well. CDR3 region: CASSLPRLAGSTDTQYF. The CDR3 region has the DNA TGTGCCAGCAGTTTACCTCGACTAGCGGGTAGCACAGATACGCAGTATTTT. The chain is built from TRBV27 and TRBJ2-3; the match to TRBD2 covers 10 bases. Per the germline V gene, CDR1 is MNHEY and CDR2 is SMNVEV (reference sequence). This CDR3 region has 17 residues. V lost 2 bases and J lost 0; bases outside the gene matches: 5.

This rearrangement joins TRBV20-1 to TRBJ1-1; 10 nucleotides align to TRBD1. This CDR3 is built from 9 residues. Looked up from germline, CDR1 is DFQATT and CDR2 is SNEGSKA (reference sequence). The J segment lost 14 bases and the V segment lost 7 bases, leaving 4 bases of the junction unmatched. CDR3 bases: TGCAGTGTTGAGGACAGGGGGTTCTTT. Translation gives CSVEDRGFF.

V is TRBV7-3 and J is TRBJ2-2; no clear D. The V end was cut by 0 bases, the J end by 6 bases, with 11 bases between. CDR3 size: 15 residues. Germline lookup yields CDR1 SGHTA and CDR2 FQGTGA. The DNA for the CDR3 is TGTGCCAGCAGCTTAACGACTCCCCGACCCGGGGAGCTGTTTTTT. Translated: CASSLTTPRPGELFF.

The chain employs TRBV3-1 (or the pseudogene TRBV3-2) and TRBJ1-4; D not certain. Germline loops: CDR1 LGHDT, CDR2 YNNKEL (reference sequence). CDR3 length equals 13 residues. Trimming stripped 1 base from V and 7 bases from J, with 7 bases between. CDR3 loop: CASSQVTGEKLFF. The CDR3 DNA reads TGTGCCAGCAGCCAAGTAACGGGTGAAAAACTGTTTTTT.

This sequence joins TRBV7-9 and TRBJ2-6; 10 bases are a match to TRBD2. With 5 bases clipped from V and 0 bases from J, the junction kept 7 bases outside the gene matches. The CDR3 runs to 18 residues. CDR1 is SEHNR and CDR2 is FQNEAQ in the germline V gene (reference sequence). The CDR3 sequence is CASSKTSGEASGANVLTF. CDR3 coding DNA: TGTGCCAGCAGCAAAACTAGCGGGGAGGCCTCTGGGGCCAACGTCCTGACTTTC.

The chain has TRBV7-2 and TRBJ2-7, with a tentative D call TRBD1 (6 bases). The CDR3 has 14 residues. Trimming left V 4 bases short and J 2 bases short, with 12 bases between. The germline gives CDR1 SGHTA, CDR2 FQGNSA. CDR3 sequence (DNA): TGTGCCAGCAGCTCCGGGACAATCCCCTACGAGCAGTACTTC. Its protein product is CASSSGTIPYEQYF.

The V call is TRBV6-6, the J call TRBJ2-7; 11 bases align to TRBD1. Germline V gene lookup returns CDR1 MNHNY and CDR2 SVGAGI (reference sequence). The V and J ends lost 6 bases and 2 bases, in that order; junction bases with no gene match: 6. The CDR3 extends over 15 amino acids. The CDR3 here is CASRTGQGAPYEQYV. The CDR3 DNA sequence: TGTGCCAGCAGAACCGGACAGGGGGCCCCCTACGAGCAGTACGTC.

J is TRBJ2-1 and V is TRBV29-1; 8 bases align to TRBD1. The trim removed 6 bases at V and 0 bases at J, leaving 1 base unmatched. CDR1 and CDR2 from the germline V gene are SQVTM and ANQGSEA. CDR3 size: 13 residues. CDR3 in amino acids: CSVGQGSYNEQFF. DNA for the CDR3: TGCAGCGTAGGACAGGGCTCCTACAATGAGCAGTTCTTC.

The rearrangement uses TRBV24-1 and TRBJ2-7; tentative D call: TRBD2 (6 bases). V shed 2 bases and J shed 1 base, with 11 bases lying between them. Germline values: CDR1 KGHDR, CDR2 SFDVKD. The CDR3 spans 15 residues. The CDR3 sequence: CATSDSREQSYEQYF. For the CDR3, the DNA is TGTGCCACCAGTGATTCGCGGGAACAGTCCTACGAGCAGTACTTC.

V gene TRBV24-1 combines with J gene TRBJ1-2, with 11 positions matching TRBD1. Germline V gene lookup returns CDR1 KGHDR and CDR2 SFDVKD. V trimming: 10 bases; J trimming: 1 base; junction bases outside the gene matches: 7. The CDR3 extends over 15 amino acids. The CDR3 reads CATAGQGAGNYGYTF. For the CDR3, the DNA is TGTGCCACGGCAGGACAGGGGGCAGGTAACTATGGCTACACCTTC.

The rearrangement uses TRBV9 and TRBJ1-2, with unresolved D. V was pared by 3 bases and J by 4 bases, with 7 bases between. Germline CDR1 and CDR2: SGDLS and YYNGEE. The CDR3 runs 12 residues. CDR3 amino acids: CASSEGAYGYTF. The CDR3 nucleotides are TGTGCCAGCAGCGAAGGAGCCTATGGCTACACCTTC.

The V gene is TRBV7-2, the J gene TRBJ1-5; no definite D call. This CDR3 is 14 amino acids long. Trimming cost V 5 bases and J 4 bases, with 12 bases left between them. Germline loops: CDR1 SGHTA, CDR2 FQGNSA. CDR3 coding DNA: TGTGCCAGCAGCAGGGAGTTTAGAAATCAGCCCCAGCATTTT. Its protein product is CASSREFRNQPQHF.

This clone showed up just a few times. The gene calls are TRBV12-3 or TRBV12-4 and TRBJ2-7; 7 nucleotides match TRBD2. Losses at the gene ends were 3 bases for V and 4 bases for J; bases not matched to a gene: 3. There are 13 residues in the CDR3. DNA for the CDR3: TGTGCCAGCAGTTTTGCGGGAGAATACGAGCAGTACGTC. The encoded protein is CASSFAGEYEQYV.

The chain is built from TRBV9 and TRBJ2-1, with 13 bases that match TRBD2. Germline V CDR1 and CDR2: SGDLS, YYNGEE. V shed 0 bases and J 1 base; nucleotides not matched to a gene: 1. There are 17 residues in the CDR3. The CDR3: CASSVGGLAGSYNEQFF. The CDR3 DNA follows: TGTGCCAGCAGCGTAGGGGGACTAGCGGGGTCCTACAATGAGCAGTTCTTC.

The chain couples TRBV7-6 to TRBJ2-3; 8 bases map to TRBD2. Germline trimming cut 5 bases from V and 0 bases from J; bases unmatched to any gene: 10. Germline loops: CDR1 SGHVS, CDR2 FNYEAQ. This CDR3 contains 17 residues. CDR3 protein: CASSTLTSGTSTDTQYF. In nucleotides, the CDR3 is TGTGCCAGCAGCACCCTAACTAGCGGAACTAGCACAGATACGCAGTATTTT.

This clone came up a few times. The J gene is TRBJ2-3, the V gene TRBV7-2; 9 nucleotides line up with TRBD2. The junction had 8 bases not matched to a gene; V was cut back by 3 bases and J by 4 bases. The CDR3 totals 16 residues. The germline gives CDR1 SGHTA, CDR2 FQGNSA. CDR3 region: CASSFNPSGAADTQYF. DNA for the CDR3: TGTGCCAGCAGCTTCAATCCTAGCGGGGCCGCAGATACGCAGTATTTT. The full variable domain, rest sourced from reference TRBV7-2 and TRBJ2-3, is GAGVSQSPSNKVTEKGKDVELRCDPISGHTALYWYRQSLGQGLEFLIYFQGNSAPDKSGLPSDRFSAERTGGSVSTLTIQRTQQEDSAVYLCASSFNPSGAADTQYFGPGTRLTVL.

The rearrangement links TRBV24-1 to TRBJ1-2; 9 nucleotides align to TRBD1. V trimming: 4 bases; J trimming: 5 bases; junction bases outside the gene matches: 1. The CDR3 loop spans 13 amino acids. Germline V lookup: CDR1 KGHDR, CDR2 SFDVKD. The CDR3, as DNA: TGTGCCACCAGTGAAGGACAGGGGTATGGCTACACCTTC. Its translation: CATSEGQGYGYTF.

The chain has TRBV5-1 and TRBJ1-3, with D unresolved. Germline V gene sequence: CDR1 SGHRS, CDR2 YFSETQ. Trimming shortened V by 2 bases and J by 1 base, and 13 bases separated the two germline ends. This CDR3 is built from 16 residues. In nucleotides, the CDR3 is TGCGCCAGCAGCTTTGTAAGAGAGTTTTCTGGAAACACCATATATTTT. The encoded protein is CASSFVREFSGNTIYF.

This clone was counted between two and nine times. J is TRBJ1-2 and V is TRBV7-9; D unclear. V was shortened by 1 base and J by 4 bases, with 7 bases between the two germline ends. Germline-derived CDR1 and CDR2 are SEHNR and FQNEAQ (reference sequence). The CDR3 totals 13 residues. CDR3 region: CASSLGAGYGYTF. The CDR3 region has the DNA TGTGCCAGCAGCTTAGGAGCAGGCTATGGCTACACCTTC. The full variable domain, completed using reference TRBV7-9 and TRBJ1-2, is DTGVSQNPRHKITKRGQNVTFRCDPISEHNRLYWYRQTLGQGPEFLTYFQNEAQLEKSRLLSDRFSAERPKGSFSTLEIQRTEQGDSAMYLCASSLGAGYGYTFGSGTRLTVV.

The chain couples TRBV30 to TRBJ1-6, with TRBD1 matching 8 bases. Trimming took 2 bases from V and 9 from J; bases not matched to a gene: 0. In germline, CDR1 is GTSNPN, CDR2 SVGIG (reference sequence). The CDR3 is 12 amino acids. DNA of the CDR3: TGTGCCTGGAGTACAGGGGGTTCACCCCTCCACTTT. Its translation is CAWSTGGSPLHF. Full variable domain (missing parts from reference TRBV30 and TRBJ1-6): SQTIHQWPATLVQPVGSPLSLECTVEGTSNPNLYWYRQAAGRGLQLLFYSVGIGQISSEVPQNLSASRPQDRQFILSSKKLLLSDSGFYLCAWSTGGSPLHFGNGTRLTVT.